The 9 T cell receptor beta chains below come from one sample, sequenced in a study of radiotherapy plus CTLA-4 blockade in lung cancer. Data came from immunoSEQ multiplex PCR; TCRdb stores just in-frame clones and leaves some out. The sample lists about 120,000 clones; about four fifths were seen once. The material sequenced was peripheral blood, taken from a patient treated with radiotherapy plus ipilimumab. The source of these receptors is a human donor with non-small cell lung cancer who had a partial response to radiotherapy plus ipilimumab.

The chain has TRBV7-6 and TRBJ1-1, with 7 nucleotides matching TRBD1. Per germline, CDR1 SGHVS and CDR2 FNYEAQ. V dropped 5 bases and J dropped 0; count of bases not matched to a gene: 6. The CDR3 consists of 15 residues. This CDR3 reads CASSASGTVNTEAFF. The CDR3, as DNA: TGTGCCAGCAGCGCCTCCGGGACAGTGAACACTGAAGCTTTCTTT.

The chain has TRBV5-6 and TRBJ2-2; D is unresolved. The CDR3 runs 14 residues. V lost 2 bases to trimming and J lost 2 bases, with 7 bases between them. The germline V gene has CDR1 SGHDT and CDR2 YYEEEE. The DNA of the CDR3 is TGTGCCAGCAGCTTTGGCAGAAACACCGGGGAGCTGTTTTTT. It translates to CASSFGRNTGELFF.

The chain employs TRBV28 and TRBJ1-2; no clear D gene. CDR1 is MDHEN, CDR2 SYDVKM, per germline. This CDR3 is built from 17 residues. Trimming removed 3 bases at V and 5 bases at J, with 22 bases between. As DNA, the CDR3 is TGTGCCAGCAGTTTCCGACCGACTCTCCCCACCAAATATGGCTACACCTTC. Translated, it gives CASSFRPTLPTKYGYTF.

This chain uses TRBV5-4 with TRBJ1-2, with 8 bases lining up with TRBD1. CDR1 SGHNT and CDR2 YYREEE come from the germline V gene (reference sequence). CDR3 length: 14 amino acids. V was clipped by 4 bases and J by 3 bases; unmatched bases: 5. Written as DNA, the CDR3 is TGTGCCAGCAGCCAAGGGACAGGATACTATGGCTACACCTTC. This gives the protein CASSQGTGYYGYTF.

The chain has TRBV23-1 and TRBJ1-2, with D perhaps matching TRBD1 (5 bases). TRBV23-1 is sorted into the ORF group, with uncertain function. The CDR3 totals 12 residues. V shed 6 bases and J shed 2 bases, with 7 bases lying between them. The CDR3 protein is CASRGRNYGYTF. The CDR3 DNA reads as TGCGCCAGCAGGGGGCGGAACTATGGCTACACCTTC.

The chain has TRBV5-4 and TRBJ1-2; TRBD1 aligns across 7 bases. The germline gives CDR1 SGHNT, CDR2 YYREEE (reference sequence). Trimming took 0 bases from V and 4 from J; bases not matched to a gene: 3. This CDR3 is built from 14 residues. CDR3: CASSLDRGFYGYTF. The CDR3 coding sequence is TGTGCCAGCAGCTTGGACAGGGGATTCTATGGCTACACCTTC.

The genes are TRBV19 and TRBJ2-7; 8 nucleotides agree with TRBD1. The CDR3 covers 14 residues. Germline trimming cut 6 bases from V and 3 bases from J; bases unmatched to any gene: 7. Germline CDR1 LNHDA, CDR2 SQIVND (reference sequence). CDR3 coding DNA: TGTGCCAGTAGGACCTCGGGACAGGTCTACGAGCAGTACTTC. Its translation is CASRTSGQVYEQYF.

This clone has ten or more counts. J is TRBJ1-3 and V is TRBV5-6; 7 bases align to TRBD1. CDR3 length: 15 amino acids. Germline V gene lookup returns CDR1 SGHDT and CDR2 YYEEEE. The J segment lost 2 bases and the V segment lost 4 bases, leaving 6 bases of the junction unmatched. The DNA of the CDR3 is TGTGCCAGCAGCGCCGACAGGGTCGCTGGAAACACCATATATTTT. Protein product: CASSADRVAGNTIYF.

The chain couples TRBV6-6 to TRBJ1-5; no clear D. V was pared by 6 bases and J by 0 bases, with 9 bases between. Looked up from germline, CDR1 is MNHNY and CDR2 is SVGAGI (reference sequence). This CDR3 is built from 14 residues. The CDR3 here is CASRPSYSNQPQHF. In DNA form, the CDR3 reads TGTGCCAGCAGACCGAGTTATAGCAATCAGCCCCAGCATTTT.